Presented here are 2 T cell receptor beta chains from one specimen sequenced in a study of PD-L1 blockade in urothelial cancer. Time point described: peripheral blood 6 weeks after treatment start. Sequencing was performed with immunoSEQ multiplex PCR; in TCRdb, only in-frame clones are kept and a portion is missing. The sample carries approximately 110,000 clones, less than 95% recorded once. The sequencing here drew on PBMCs, taken around atezolizumab (anti-PD-L1) treatment. The receptors originated from a man aged 55 to 70 with urothelial cancer.

The chain employs TRBV5-6 and TRBJ1-4; weak D call: TRBD1 (6 bases). The germline CDR1 and CDR2 sequences are SGHDT and YYEEEE. The CDR3 runs 13 residues. V lost 0 bases, J lost 8 bases, and 8 bases lay in between. The CDR3 region is CASSLGTEEKLFF. The CDR3, as DNA: TGTGCCAGCAGCTTGGGGACAGAAGAAAAACTGTTTTTT.

This chain links TRBV7-6 with TRBJ2-7; TRBD2 is a possible D gene (6 bases). Deletions cut 1 base from V and 4 bases from J, with 14 bases between. Germline V CDR1 and CDR2: SGHVS, FNYEAQ. This CDR3 is built from 15 residues. CDR3 nucleotide sequence: TGTGCCAGCAGCTTAGGTGGGGGGTGGTTGTACGAGCAGTACTTC. It yields the protein CASSLGGGWLYEQYF.